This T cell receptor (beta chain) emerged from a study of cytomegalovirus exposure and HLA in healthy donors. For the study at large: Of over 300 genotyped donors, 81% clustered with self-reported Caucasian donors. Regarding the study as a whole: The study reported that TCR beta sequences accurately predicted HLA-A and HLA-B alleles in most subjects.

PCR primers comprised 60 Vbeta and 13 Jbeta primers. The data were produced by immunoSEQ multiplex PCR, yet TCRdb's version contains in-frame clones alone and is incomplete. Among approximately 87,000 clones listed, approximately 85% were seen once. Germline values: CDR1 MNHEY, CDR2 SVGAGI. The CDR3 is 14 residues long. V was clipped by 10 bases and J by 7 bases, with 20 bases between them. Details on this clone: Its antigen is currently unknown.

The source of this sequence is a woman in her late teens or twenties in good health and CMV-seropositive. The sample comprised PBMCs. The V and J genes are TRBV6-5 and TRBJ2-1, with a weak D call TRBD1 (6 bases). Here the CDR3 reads CATKGVPRGNEQFF. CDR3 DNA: TGTGCCACCAAGGGGGTTCCCCGTGGAAATGAGCAGTTCTTC.